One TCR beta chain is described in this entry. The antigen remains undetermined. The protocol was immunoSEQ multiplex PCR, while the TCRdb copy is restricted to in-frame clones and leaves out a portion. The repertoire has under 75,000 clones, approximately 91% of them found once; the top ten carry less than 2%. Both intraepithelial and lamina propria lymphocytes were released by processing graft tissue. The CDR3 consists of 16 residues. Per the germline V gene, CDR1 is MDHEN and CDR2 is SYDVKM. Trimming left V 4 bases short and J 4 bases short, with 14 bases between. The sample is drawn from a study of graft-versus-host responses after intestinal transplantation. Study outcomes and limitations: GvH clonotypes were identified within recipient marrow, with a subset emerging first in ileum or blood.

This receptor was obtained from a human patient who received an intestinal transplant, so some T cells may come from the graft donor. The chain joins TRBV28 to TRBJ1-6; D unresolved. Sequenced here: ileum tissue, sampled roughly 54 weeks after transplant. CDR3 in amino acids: CASSYPRTDYNSPLHF. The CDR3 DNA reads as TGTGCCAGCAGTTATCCCAGGACGGATTATAATTCACCCCTCCACTTT. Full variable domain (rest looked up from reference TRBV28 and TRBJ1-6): DVKVTQSSRYLVKRTGEKVFLECVQDMDHENMFWYRQDPGLGLRLIYFSYDVKMKEKGDIPEGYSVSREKKERFSLILESASTNQTSMYLCASSYPRTDYNSPLHFGNGTRLTVT.